One sample yielded the 16 T cell receptor beta chains listed below, sequenced in a study of patients and donors after allogeneic stem cell transplantation. TCRdb re-analysed the RT-PCR reads in MiXCR, keeping a single row per CDR3 protein. The sample carries a few hundred thousand distinct CDR3 sequences, 13% to 15% recorded once. Source material: blood, either unsorted or a sorted T cell fraction (not recorded which). The origin of the receptors is a human donor who was either an allogeneic HSCT recipient or a stem cell or donor lymphocyte infusion donor (not recorded which). It is not recorded whose cells these are; they may come from a transplant donor.

This clonotype was counted once. The V call is TRBV19, the J call TRBJ2-7; D is tentatively TRBD1 or TRBD2 (5 bases each). CDR3 length equals 14 residues. CDR1 is LNHDA, CDR2 SQIVND, per germline (reference sequence). V dropped 5 bases and J dropped 3 bases, with 14 bases sitting between them. The CDR3 nucleotides are TGTGCCAGTAGTCCTCAGGGAGACCTCTACGAGCAGTACTTC. It encodes CASSPQGDLYEQYF.

At least ten counts were recorded for this clonotype. The chain couples TRBV20-1 to TRBJ1-5; perhaps TRBD1 as D (5 bases). CDR1 and CDR2 from the germline V gene are DFQATT and SNEGSKA (reference sequence). Trimming pared 6 bases from V and 6 bases from J, leaving 12 bases between. The CDR3 consists of 12 residues. CDR3 DNA sequence: TGCAGTGCGTCGCAGGGTGTTCAGCCCCAGCATTTT. Residues: CSASQGVQPQHF.

The table lists this clonotype with a few counts. The chain is built from TRBV20-1 and TRBJ2-3; 9 bases map to TRBD2. CDR1 and CDR2 from the germline V gene are DFQATT and SNEGSKA (reference sequence). The CDR3 runs to 14 residues. The V gene end was trimmed by 5 bases and the J gene end by 5 bases; junction bases not matched to a gene: 8. This CDR3 reads CSAHTAGGIDTQYF. The CDR3 nucleotides read TGCAGTGCTCACACAGCGGGAGGCATAGATACGCAGTATTTT.

This clonotype was found a few times. The V and J genes are TRBV28 and TRBJ1-2; tentatively, D is TRBD1 (6 bases). The CDR3 totals 19 residues. V was cut by 2 bases and J by 3 bases, with 25 bases left in between. Germline V gene sequence: CDR1 MDHEN, CDR2 SYDVKM. Here the CDR3 reads CASSLISRTGRLRDYGYTF. In nucleotides, the CDR3 is TGTGCCAGCAGTTTAATAAGTAGAACAGGGAGATTAAGGGACTATGGCTACACCTTC.

The chain recombines TRBV11-1 with TRBJ2-3; D gene ambiguous. V was pared by 4 bases and J by 1 base, with 9 bases between. CDR3 size: 14 residues. Germline CDR1 SGHAT, CDR2 FQDESV (reference sequence). Here the CDR3 DNA reads TGTGCCAGCAGCTCCACGACGGGCACAGATACGCAGTATTTT. It specifies CASSSTTGTDTQYF.

V is TRBV18 and J is TRBJ1-5; D is perhaps TRBD1 (6 bases). The V end lost 6 bases, the J end lost 7 bases, and 19 bases lay between the germline ends. This CDR3 contains 15 residues. Germline V lookup: CDR1 KGHSH, CDR2 LQKENI. The CDR3 loop reads CASSHSDSKRQPQHF. CDR3 coding DNA: TGTGCCAGCTCCCACTCGGACAGTAAAAGGCAGCCCCAGCATTTT.

This clonotype came up a few times. The chain carries TRBV30 and TRBJ1-2; no clear D gene. This CDR3 region has 13 residues. Germline V gene data show CDR1 as GTSNPN and CDR2 as SVGIG (reference sequence). Trimming stripped 2 bases from V and 1 base from J, with 8 bases between. The CDR3 sequence is CAWSTGFNYGYTF. DNA for the CDR3: TGTGCCTGGAGTACCGGTTTTAACTATGGCTACACCTTC.

In this sample, this clonotype turned up many times. V usage is TRBV14 and J usage is TRBJ2-7; 13 nucleotides agree with TRBD2. The J segment lost 5 bases and the V segment lost 3 bases, leaving 4 bases of the junction unmatched. The CDR3 sequence is 15 residues long. Germline loops: CDR1 SGHDN, CDR2 FVKESK. CDR3 region: CASSHRTSGGDEQYF. The CDR3 coding sequence is TGTGCCAGCAGCCACAGGACTAGCGGGGGTGACGAGCAGTACTTC.

The CDR3 DNA is TGTGCCACTCGAGGGTCGGACAATGAGCAGTTCTTC. Translating it yields CATRGSDNEQFF. V usage is TRBV24-1 and J usage is TRBJ2-1; possible D gene TRBD2, 5 bases. Germline lookup yields CDR1 KGHDR and CDR2 SFDVKD. The CDR3 is made up of 12 amino acids. V lost 10 bases and J lost 5, with 11 bases in between.

This clonotype has more than one count but fewer than ten. The chain recombines TRBV30 with TRBJ1-1; a possible D gene is TRBD1 (6 bases). Per germline, CDR1 GTSNPN and CDR2 SVGIG (reference sequence). The length of the CDR3 is 14 residues. Deletions cut 3 bases from V and 0 bases from J, with 11 bases between. CDR3: CAWRRQDMNTEAFF. The CDR3 nucleotides read TGTGCCTGGAGAAGACAGGATATGAACACTGAAGCTTTCTTT. The full variable domain, completed using reference TRBV30 and TRBJ1-1, is SQTIHQWPATLVQPVGSPLSLECTVEGTSNPNLYWYRQAAGRGLQLLFYSVGIGQISSEVPQNLSASRPQDRQFILSSKKLLLSDSGFYLCAWRRQDMNTEAFFGQGTRLTVV.

This clonotype appeared a few times. The chain joins TRBV6-4 to TRBJ1-2; D might be TRBD1 (6 bases). CDR1 and CDR2 (germline): MRHNA, SNTAGT. CDR3 length: 12 residues. V lost 3 bases and J lost 7, with 9 bases in between. CDR3 coding DNA: TGTGCCAGCAGTGAGGGGGCCAGTGGCTACACCTTC. Its protein product is CASSEGASGYTF.

The V and J genes are TRBV15 and TRBJ2-1, with D hard to call. The CDR3 runs to 14 residues. V gave up 3 bases and J gave up 8 bases, with 14 bases separating them. Germline V CDR1 and CDR2: LNHNV, YYDKDF (reference sequence). The CDR3 DNA follows: TGTGCCACCAGCAGCCAGGTGGGATCACATGAGCAGTTCTTC. This codes for CATSSQVGSHEQFF.

This clonotype was detected only a few times. The chain links TRBV9 to TRBJ2-7; 9 bases align to TRBD2. CDR1 SGDLS and CDR2 YYNGEE come from the germline V gene. CDR3 size: 16 residues. V was pared by 0 bases and J by 1 base, with 5 bases of the junction left unmatched. Here the CDR3 reads CASSVGISGSSYEQYF. CDR3 in DNA: TGTGCCAGCAGCGTAGGTATTAGCGGGAGTTCCTACGAGCAGTACTTC. The complete variable domain, with remaining parts taken from reference TRBV9 and TRBJ2-7, reads DSGVTQTPKHLITATGQRVTLRCSPRSGDLSVYWYQQSLDQGLQFLIQYYNGEERAKGNILERFSAQQFPDLHSELNLSSLELGDSALYFCASSVGISGSSYEQYFGPGTRLTVT.

This clonotype was recorded many times. The chain couples TRBV13 to TRBJ2-1, with TRBD2 matching 7 bases. Germline V gives CDR1 PRHDT, CDR2 FYEKMQ (reference sequence). The J segment lost 15 bases and the V segment lost 5 bases, leaving 10 bases of the junction unmatched. The CDR3 sequence is 12 residues long. The CDR3 protein is CASSLFGGGRFF. CDR3 nucleotide sequence: TGTGCCAGCAGCCTGTTCGGGGGAGGGCGGTTCTTC.

Only a few counts were recorded for this clonotype. This rearrangement joins TRBV7-9 to TRBJ1-1, with a weak D call TRBD1 (6 bases). Germline loops: CDR1 SEHNR, CDR2 FQNEAQ (reference sequence). Deletions cut 5 bases from V and 0 bases from J, with 13 bases between. The CDR3 is 15 residues long. DNA of the CDR3: TGTGCCAGCAGCACCCCGGACAGATTGAACACTGAAGCTTTCTTT. Protein: CASSTPDRLNTEAFF.

This clonotype was picked up many times. The chain links TRBV24-1 to TRBJ1-1; 7 bases are shared with TRBD1. Germline CDR1 is KGHDR and CDR2 is SFDVKD. This CDR3 is 16 amino acids long. Trimming took 4 bases from V and 1 from J; bases not matched to a gene: 8. CDR3 region: CATSDSNRGPNTEAFF. The CDR3 nucleotides are TGTGCCACCAGTGACTCCAACAGGGGTCCGAACACTGAAGCTTTCTTT.